The T cell receptor beta chain under discussion was sequenced for a study of identical twins. TCRdb itself ran the 5' RACE reads through MiXCR, one entry per CDR3 protein. The table includes under 900,000 distinct CDR3 sequences, over 9% detected once. Study-level findings and limits: Twins' surplus sharing was weaker for beta out-of-frame sequences. A partial confounding effect on zero-insertion analyses could come from invariant MAIT and iNKT cells.

This clonotype came up a few times. Its specificity is unknown. This same sample was also part of a study on yellow fever vaccine responses in identical twins.

The source of this sequence is a woman aged 18-35 years in good health. Sequences were obtained from PBMCs.

The CDR3 coding sequence is TGCAGTGCTAGACAGACGGGGACCGGGGAGCTGTTTTTT. Translation: CSARQTGTGELFF. The chain recombines TRBV20-1 with TRBJ2-2; TRBD2 might be the D (5 bases). The V end was cut by 2 bases, the J end by 5 bases, with 9 bases between. Germline values: CDR1 DFQATT, CDR2 SNEGSKA (reference sequence). The CDR3 is 13 amino acids.